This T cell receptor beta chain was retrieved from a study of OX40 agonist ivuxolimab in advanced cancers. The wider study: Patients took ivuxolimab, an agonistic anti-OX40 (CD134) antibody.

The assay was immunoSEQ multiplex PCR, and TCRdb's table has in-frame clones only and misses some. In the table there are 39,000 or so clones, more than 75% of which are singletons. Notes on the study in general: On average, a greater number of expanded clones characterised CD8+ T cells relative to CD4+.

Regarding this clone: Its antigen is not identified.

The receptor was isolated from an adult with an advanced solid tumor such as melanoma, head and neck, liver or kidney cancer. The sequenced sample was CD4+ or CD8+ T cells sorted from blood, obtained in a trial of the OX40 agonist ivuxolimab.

This chain's CDR3 is CASRASGVTTDTQYF. Written as DNA, the CDR3 is TGTGCCAGTAGGGCTAGCGGGGTTACCACAGATACGCAGTATTTT. The J gene is TRBJ2-3, the V gene TRBV19; 9 bases are shared with TRBD2. Germline-derived CDR1 and CDR2 are LNHDA and SQIVND (reference sequence). Trimming cost V 6 bases and J 2 bases; bases outside gene matches: 6. The CDR3 spans 15 residues.